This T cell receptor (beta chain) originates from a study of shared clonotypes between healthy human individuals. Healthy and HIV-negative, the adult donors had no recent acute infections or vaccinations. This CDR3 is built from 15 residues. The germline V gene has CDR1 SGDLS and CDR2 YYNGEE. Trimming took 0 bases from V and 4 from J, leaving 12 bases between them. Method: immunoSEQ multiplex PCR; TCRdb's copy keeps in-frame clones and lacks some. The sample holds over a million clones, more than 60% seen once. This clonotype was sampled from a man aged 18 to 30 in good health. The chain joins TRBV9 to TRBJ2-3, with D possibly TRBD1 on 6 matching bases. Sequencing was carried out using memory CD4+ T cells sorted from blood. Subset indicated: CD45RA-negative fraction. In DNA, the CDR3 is TGTGCCAGCAGCGTAGCCAGCAGGGGCCCAGATACGCAGTATTTT. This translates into CASSVASRGPDTQYF.